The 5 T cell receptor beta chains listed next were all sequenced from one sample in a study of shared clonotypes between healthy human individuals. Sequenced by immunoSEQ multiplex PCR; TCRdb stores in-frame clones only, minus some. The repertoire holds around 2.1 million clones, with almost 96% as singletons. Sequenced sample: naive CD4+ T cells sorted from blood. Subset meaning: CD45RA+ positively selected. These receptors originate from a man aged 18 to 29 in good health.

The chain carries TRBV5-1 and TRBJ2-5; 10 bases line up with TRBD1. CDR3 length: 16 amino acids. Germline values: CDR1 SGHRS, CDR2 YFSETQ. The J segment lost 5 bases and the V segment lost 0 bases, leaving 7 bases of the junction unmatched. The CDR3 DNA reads TGCGCCAGCAGCTTGGAGGGACAGGGGTCGAGGGAGACCCAGTACTTC. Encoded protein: CASSLEGQGSRETQYF.

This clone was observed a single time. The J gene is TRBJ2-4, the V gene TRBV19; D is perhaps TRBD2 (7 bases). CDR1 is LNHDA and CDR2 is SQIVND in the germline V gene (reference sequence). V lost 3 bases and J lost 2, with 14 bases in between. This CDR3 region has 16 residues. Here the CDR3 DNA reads TGTGCCAGTAGTATTGGGGGCGGGAGTACCAAAAACATTCAGTACTTC. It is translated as CASSIGGGSTKNIQYF.

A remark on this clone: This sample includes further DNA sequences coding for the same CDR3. CDR3 loop: CASSVGGLAGYEQYF. CDR3 DNA sequence: TGTGCCAGCAGCGTAGGGGGACTAGCGGGATACGAGCAGTACTTC. The J gene is TRBJ2-7, the V gene TRBV9, with TRBD2 identical over 13 bases. V was clipped by 0 bases and J by 4 bases; unmatched bases: 1. The V gene's germline CDR1 is SGDLS and CDR2 YYNGEE. This CDR3 is 15 amino acids long. The full variable domain, with the rest looked up from reference TRBV9 and TRBJ2-7, is DSGVTQTPKHLITATGQRVTLRCSPRSGDLSVYWYQQSLDQGLQFLIQYYNGEERAKGNILERFSAQQFPDLHSELNLSSLELGDSALYFCASSVGGLAGYEQYFGPGTRLTVT.

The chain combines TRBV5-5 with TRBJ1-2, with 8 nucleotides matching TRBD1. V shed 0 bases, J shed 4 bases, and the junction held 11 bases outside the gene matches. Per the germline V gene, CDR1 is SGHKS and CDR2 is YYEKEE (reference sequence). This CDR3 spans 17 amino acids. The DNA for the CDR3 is TGTGCCAGCAGCTTGGCCGGTGGACAGGGCGCGAGCTATGGCTACACCTTC. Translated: CASSLAGGQGASYGYTF.

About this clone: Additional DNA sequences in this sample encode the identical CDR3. The CDR3 region has the DNA TGCGCCAGCAGCCTTCGGACCGGAGGCACTGAAGCTTTCTTT. This encodes CASSLRTGGTEAFF. The rearrangement links TRBV5-1 to TRBJ1-1; no clear D. V was pared by 4 bases and J by 4 bases, with 14 bases between. CDR1 SGHRS and CDR2 YFSETQ come from the germline V gene. The CDR3 is 14 amino acids.